This T cell receptor beta chain stems from a study of CD8 T cells in ankylosing spondylitis. In TCRdb, the 5' RACE reads were re-called with MiXCR into one record per CDR3 protein. The sample consists of approximately 140,000 distinct CDR3 sequences, approximately 44% of them appearing once. Only a few counts were recorded for this clonotype. What it recognizes is unknown. CDR1 SGHRS and CDR2 YFSETQ come from the germline V gene. The CDR3 length is 13 residues. V lost 4 bases, J lost 4 bases, and 11 bases lay in between. Study results and caveats: One TCR beta motif, made up of roughly 8 highly homologous variants, appeared characteristic of ankylosing spondylitis blood.

The chain recombines TRBV5-1 with TRBJ1-1; maybe TRBD1 (5 bases). This receptor was taken from a male donor with ankylosing spondylitis. Material for sequencing was synovial fluid, either unsorted or a sorted T cell fraction (not recorded which). The CDR3 DNA reads as TGCGCCAGCAGCCAGACAGTTGCCACTGAAGCTTTCTTT. Protein product: CASSQTVATEAFF.